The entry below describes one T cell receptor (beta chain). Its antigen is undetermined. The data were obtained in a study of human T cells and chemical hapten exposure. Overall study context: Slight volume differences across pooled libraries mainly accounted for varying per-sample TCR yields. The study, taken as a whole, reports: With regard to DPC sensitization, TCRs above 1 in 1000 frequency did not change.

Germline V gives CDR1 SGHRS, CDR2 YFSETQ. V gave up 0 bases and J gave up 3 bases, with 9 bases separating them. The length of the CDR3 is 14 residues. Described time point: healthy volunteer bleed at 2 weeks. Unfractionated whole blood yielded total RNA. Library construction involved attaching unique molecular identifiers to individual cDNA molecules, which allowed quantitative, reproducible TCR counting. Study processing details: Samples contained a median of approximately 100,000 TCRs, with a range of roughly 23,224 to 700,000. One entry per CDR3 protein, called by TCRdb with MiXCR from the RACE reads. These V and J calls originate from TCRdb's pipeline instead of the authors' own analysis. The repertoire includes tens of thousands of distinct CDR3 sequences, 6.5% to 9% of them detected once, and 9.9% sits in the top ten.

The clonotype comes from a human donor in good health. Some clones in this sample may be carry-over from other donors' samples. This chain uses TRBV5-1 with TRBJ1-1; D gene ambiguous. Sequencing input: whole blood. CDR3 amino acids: CASSLAGAHTEAFF. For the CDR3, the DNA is TGCGCCAGCAGCTTGGCGGGAGCCCACACTGAAGCTTTCTTT.